The next 8 T cell receptor beta chains were all read from a single sample in a study of blood T cell repertoires in COVID-19. This table comes from immunoSEQ multiplex PCR, and its TCRdb copy is limited to in-frame clones, with some not included. This table has about 250,000 clones, around 88% appearing once. Sequenced sample: peripheral blood. The receptors here all came from a woman younger than 45 with COVID-19, enrolled during active disease.

V usage is TRBV14 and J usage is TRBJ2-3, with TRBD2 matching 11 bases. Trimming removed 4 bases from V and 2 bases from J; junction bases left unmatched: 5. The CDR3 length is 16 residues. CDR1 SGHDN and CDR2 FVKESK come from the germline V gene. CDR3 in amino acids: CASSPPGLAATDTQYF. The CDR3 DNA follows: TGTGCCAGCAGCCCACCGGGACTAGCGGCCACAGATACGCAGTATTTT.

The gene calls are TRBV28 and TRBJ1-2; 8 bases map to TRBD1. This CDR3 is built from 15 residues. The germline V gene has CDR1 MDHEN and CDR2 SYDVKM. The V segment lost 3 bases and the J segment 4 bases; nucleotides outside the gene matches: 7. In DNA, the CDR3 is TGTGCCAGCAGTTTGGGGACCGGGACAGGCTATGGCTACACCTTC. Protein: CASSLGTGTGYGYTF.

The rearrangement uses TRBV28 and TRBJ2-7; D is possibly TRBD2 (5 bases). V gave up 3 bases and J gave up 4 bases, with 16 bases separating them. CDR3 length equals 15 residues. Per germline, CDR1 MDHEN and CDR2 SYDVKM. CDR3 DNA: TGTGCCAGCAGTTTCGGCCAGGAGGTTGGGTACGAGCAGTACTTC. Its protein is CASSFGQEVGYEQYF.

The chain couples TRBV5-4 to TRBJ2-5; 7 bases fit TRBD1. CDR3 length: 14 residues. J lost 2 bases, V lost 0 bases, and 1 base had no gene match. Germline-derived CDR1 and CDR2 are SGHNT and YYREEE (reference sequence). This chain's CDR3 is CASSLETGQETQYF. The CDR3 nucleotides read TGTGCCAGCAGCTTGGAGACAGGGCAAGAGACCCAGTACTTC.

The V call is TRBV5-1, the J call TRBJ2-7, with D maybe TRBD2 (5 bases). Trimming shortened V by 7 bases and J by 1 base, and 9 bases separated the two germline ends. This CDR3 has 12 amino acids. CDR1 SGHRS and CDR2 YFSETQ come from the germline V gene. The CDR3 nucleotides are TGCGCCAGCGGGAGAGATTCCTACGAGCAGTACTTC. It encodes CASGRDSYEQYF.

The V call is TRBV5-1, the J call TRBJ2-2; D call uncertain. Looked up from germline, CDR1 is SGHRS and CDR2 is YFSETQ. Trimming removed 1 base at V and 5 bases at J, with 12 bases between. CDR3 length: 15 amino acids. CDR3 in DNA: TGCGCCAGCAGCTTGATCGAGCGCCCAACCGGGGAGCTGTTTTTT. Protein product: CASSLIERPTGELFF. The whole variable domain, remainder taken from reference TRBV5-1 and TRBJ2-2, is KAGVTQTPRYLIKTRGQQVTLSCSPISGHRSVSWYQQTPGQGLQFLFEYFSETQRNKGNFPGRFSGRQFSNSRSEMNVSTLELGDSALYLCASSLIERPTGELFFGEGSRLTVL.

The rearrangement joins TRBV5-6 to TRBJ1-2; no clear D. The CDR3 loop spans 14 amino acids. V gave up 5 bases and J gave up 7 bases, with 18 bases separating them. Germline CDR1 SGHDT, CDR2 YYEEEE. CDR3 coding DNA: TGTGCCAGCAGACCTGGACCCGCGGGAGGTGGCTACACCTTC. Encoded protein: CASRPGPAGGGYTF.

This sequence joins TRBV9 and TRBJ2-5; tentatively, D is TRBD1 (6 bases). The CDR3 runs 16 residues. Per germline, CDR1 SGDLS and CDR2 YYNGEE. V lost 4 bases and J 2 bases, leaving 18 bases between the germline ends. CDR3: CASSSRSGTQQETQYF. The CDR3 DNA reads TGTGCCAGCAGCTCCCGATCCGGGACACAGCAAGAGACCCAGTACTTC.